This T cell receptor (beta chain) was recorded in a study of T cell responses to AZD1222 COVID-19 vaccine. Points on this clone: Its matching antigen is unknown.

From germline, CDR1 is MDHEN and CDR2 SYDVKM. Trimming took off 6 bases at V and 0 bases at J, with 3 bases between the two ends. This CDR3 region has 12 residues. Notes on the study in general: Clonal diversity may have been underestimated in mostly white British donors.

Measured with immunoSEQ multiplex PCR; TCRdb has only the in-frame clones, and not every one. The data contain approximately 190,000 clones, approximately 92% of them singletons. The chain is built from TRBV28 and TRBJ1-5; D unclear. Sequencing was performed on peripheral blood, taken on day 0 of AZD1222 vaccination. This TCR was recovered from an adult in good health. The CDR3: CASRDSNQPQHF. For the CDR3, the DNA is TGTGCCAGCAGGGATAGCAATCAGCCCCAGCATTTT.